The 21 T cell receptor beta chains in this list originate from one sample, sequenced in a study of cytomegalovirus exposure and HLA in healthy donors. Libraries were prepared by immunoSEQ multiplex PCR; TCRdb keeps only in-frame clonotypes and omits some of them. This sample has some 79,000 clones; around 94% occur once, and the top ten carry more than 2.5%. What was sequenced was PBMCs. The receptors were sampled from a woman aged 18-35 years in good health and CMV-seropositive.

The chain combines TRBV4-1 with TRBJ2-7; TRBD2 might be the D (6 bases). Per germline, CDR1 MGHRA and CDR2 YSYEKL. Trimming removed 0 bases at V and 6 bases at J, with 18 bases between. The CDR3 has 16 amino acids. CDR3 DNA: TGCGCCAGCAGCCAAGAGGTGCGGGAACTTCCCCTCGAGCAGTACTTC. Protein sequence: CASSQEVRELPLEQYF.

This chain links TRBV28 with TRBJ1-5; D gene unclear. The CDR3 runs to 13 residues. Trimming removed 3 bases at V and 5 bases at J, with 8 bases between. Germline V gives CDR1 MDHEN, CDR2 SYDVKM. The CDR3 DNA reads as TGTGCCAGCAGTTTTTCCGGGGATCAGCCCCAGCATTTT. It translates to CASSFSGDQPQHF.

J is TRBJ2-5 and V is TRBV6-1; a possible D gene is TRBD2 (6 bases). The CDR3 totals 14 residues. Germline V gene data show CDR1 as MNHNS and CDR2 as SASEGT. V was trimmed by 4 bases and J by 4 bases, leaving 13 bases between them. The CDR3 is CASSGSLGGETQYF. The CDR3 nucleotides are TGTGCCAGCAGTGGCTCTTTGGGGGGAGAGACCCAGTACTTC.

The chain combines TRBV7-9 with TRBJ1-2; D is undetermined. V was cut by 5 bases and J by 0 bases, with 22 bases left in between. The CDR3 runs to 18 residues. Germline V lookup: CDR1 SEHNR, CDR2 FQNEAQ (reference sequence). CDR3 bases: TGTGCCAGCAGCCCCAGAAGAACGCAGGAATTCACTAACTATGGCTACACCTTC. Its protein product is CASSPRRTQEFTNYGYTF.

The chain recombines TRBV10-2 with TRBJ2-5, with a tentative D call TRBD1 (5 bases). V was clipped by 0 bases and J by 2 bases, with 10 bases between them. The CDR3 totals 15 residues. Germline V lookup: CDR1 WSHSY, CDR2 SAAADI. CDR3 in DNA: TGCGCCAGCAGTGAGTCGAATACAGGACAAGAGACCCAGTACTTC. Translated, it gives CASSESNTGQETQYF.

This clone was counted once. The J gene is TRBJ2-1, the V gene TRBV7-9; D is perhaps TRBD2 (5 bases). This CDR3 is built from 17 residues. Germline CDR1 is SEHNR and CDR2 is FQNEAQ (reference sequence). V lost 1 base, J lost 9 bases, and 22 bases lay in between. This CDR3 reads CASSLVRGAPDSAEQFF. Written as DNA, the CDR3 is TGTGCCAGCAGCTTAGTTCGGGGAGCCCCTGATTCTGCTGAGCAGTTCTTC.

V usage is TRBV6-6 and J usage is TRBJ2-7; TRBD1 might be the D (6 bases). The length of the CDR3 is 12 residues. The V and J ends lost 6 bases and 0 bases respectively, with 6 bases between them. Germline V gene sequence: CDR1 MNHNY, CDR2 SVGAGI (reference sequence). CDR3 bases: TGTGCCAGCAGGGGGGCCTCCTACGAGCAGTACTTC. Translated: CASRGASYEQYF.

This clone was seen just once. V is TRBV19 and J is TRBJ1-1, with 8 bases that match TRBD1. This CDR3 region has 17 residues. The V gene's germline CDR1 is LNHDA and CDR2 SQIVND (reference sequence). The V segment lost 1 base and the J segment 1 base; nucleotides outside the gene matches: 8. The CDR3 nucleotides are TGTGCCAGTAGTATAGGGCAGGGGGCAGGGCGGAACACTGAAGCTTTCTTT. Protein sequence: CASSIGQGAGRNTEAFF.

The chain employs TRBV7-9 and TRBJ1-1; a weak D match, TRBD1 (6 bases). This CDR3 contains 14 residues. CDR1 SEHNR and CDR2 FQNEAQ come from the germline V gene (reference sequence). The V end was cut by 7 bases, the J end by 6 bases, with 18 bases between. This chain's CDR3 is CASKRPTGIPEAFF. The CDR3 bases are TGTGCCAGCAAAAGACCTACAGGGATCCCTGAAGCTTTCTTT.

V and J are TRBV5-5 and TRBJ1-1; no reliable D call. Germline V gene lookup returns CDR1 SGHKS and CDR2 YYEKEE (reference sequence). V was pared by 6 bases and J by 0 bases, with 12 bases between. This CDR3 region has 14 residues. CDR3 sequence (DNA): TGTGCCAGCACCAAAGACACCTTGAACACTGAAGCTTTCTTT. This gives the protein CASTKDTLNTEAFF.

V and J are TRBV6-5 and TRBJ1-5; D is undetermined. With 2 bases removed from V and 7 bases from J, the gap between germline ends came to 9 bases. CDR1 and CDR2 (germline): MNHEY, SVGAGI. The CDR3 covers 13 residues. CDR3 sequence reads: CASSYRAGQPQHF. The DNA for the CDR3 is TGTGCCAGCAGTTACAGGGCGGGACAGCCCCAGCATTTT.

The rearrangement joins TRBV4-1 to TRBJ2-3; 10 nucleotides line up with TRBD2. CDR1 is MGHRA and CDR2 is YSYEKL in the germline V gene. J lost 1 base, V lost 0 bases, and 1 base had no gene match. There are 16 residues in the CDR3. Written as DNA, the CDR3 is TGCGCCAGCAGCCAAGAAGGACTAGCGGGCACAGATACGCAGTATTTT. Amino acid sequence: CASSQEGLAGTDTQYF.

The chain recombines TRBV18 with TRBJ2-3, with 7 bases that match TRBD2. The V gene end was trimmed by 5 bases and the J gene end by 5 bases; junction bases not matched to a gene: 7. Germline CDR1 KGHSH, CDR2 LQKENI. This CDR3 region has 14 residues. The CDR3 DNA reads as TGTGCCAGCTCAGCGACTAGCCAGGGAGATACGCAGTATTTT. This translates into CASSATSQGDTQYF.

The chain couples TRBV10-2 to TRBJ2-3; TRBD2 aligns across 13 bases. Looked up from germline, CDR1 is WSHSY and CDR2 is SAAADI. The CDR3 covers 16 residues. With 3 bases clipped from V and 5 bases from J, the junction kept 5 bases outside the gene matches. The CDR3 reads CASSELAGGPGDTQYF. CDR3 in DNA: TGCGCCAGCAGTGAACTAGCGGGGGGGCCAGGAGATACGCAGTATTTT.

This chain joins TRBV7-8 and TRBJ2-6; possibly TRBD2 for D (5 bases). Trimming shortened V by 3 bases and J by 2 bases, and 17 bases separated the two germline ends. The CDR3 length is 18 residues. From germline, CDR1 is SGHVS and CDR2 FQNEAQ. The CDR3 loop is CASSLGRWSGTGANVLTF. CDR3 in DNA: TGTGCCAGCAGCTTGGGGAGATGGAGCGGCACTGGGGCCAACGTCCTGACTTTC.

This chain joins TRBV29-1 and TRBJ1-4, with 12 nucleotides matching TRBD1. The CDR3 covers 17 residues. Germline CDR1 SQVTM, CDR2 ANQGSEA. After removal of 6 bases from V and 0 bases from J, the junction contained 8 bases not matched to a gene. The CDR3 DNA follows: TGCAGCGTCCCCGGGACAGGGGGCTCGGCAACTAATGAAAAACTGTTTTTT. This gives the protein CSVPGTGGSATNEKLFF.

DNA of the CDR3: TGCGCCAGCAGTGAGTCAGACTACTCCTACGAGCAGTACTTC. As protein: CASSESDYSYEQYF. The chain recombines TRBV10-1 with TRBJ2-7; TRBD2 is a possible D gene (5 bases). The CDR3 has 14 residues. Trimming shortened V by 0 bases and J by 0 bases, and 6 bases separated the two germline ends. The germline V gene has CDR1 WNHNN and CDR2 SYGVQD (reference sequence).

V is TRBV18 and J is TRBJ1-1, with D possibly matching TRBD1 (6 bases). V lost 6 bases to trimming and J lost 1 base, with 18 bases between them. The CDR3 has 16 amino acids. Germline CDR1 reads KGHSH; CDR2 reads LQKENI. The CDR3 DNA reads TGTGCCAGCTCTCCCCGAGGGGGGGGGACGAACACTGAAGCTTTCTTT. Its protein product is CASSPRGGGTNTEAFF.

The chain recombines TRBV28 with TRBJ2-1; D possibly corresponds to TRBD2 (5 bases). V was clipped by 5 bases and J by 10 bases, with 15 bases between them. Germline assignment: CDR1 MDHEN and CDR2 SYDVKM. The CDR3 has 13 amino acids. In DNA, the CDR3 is TGTGCCAGCAGTGATTTAGTTCCGGGGGAGCAGTTCTTC. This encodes CASSDLVPGEQFF. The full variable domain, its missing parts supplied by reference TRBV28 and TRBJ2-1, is DVKVTQSSRYLVKRTGEKVFLECVQDMDHENMFWYRQDPGLGLRLIYFSYDVKMKEKGDIPEGYSVSREKKERFSLILESASTNQTSMYLCASSDLVPGEQFFGPGTRLTVL.

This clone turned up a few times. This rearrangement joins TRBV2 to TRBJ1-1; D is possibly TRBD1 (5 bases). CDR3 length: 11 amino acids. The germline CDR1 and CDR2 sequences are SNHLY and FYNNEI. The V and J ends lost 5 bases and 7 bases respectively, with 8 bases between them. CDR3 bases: TGTGCCAGCAGTTGGGGCTATGAAGCTTTCTTT. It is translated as CASSWGYEAFF.

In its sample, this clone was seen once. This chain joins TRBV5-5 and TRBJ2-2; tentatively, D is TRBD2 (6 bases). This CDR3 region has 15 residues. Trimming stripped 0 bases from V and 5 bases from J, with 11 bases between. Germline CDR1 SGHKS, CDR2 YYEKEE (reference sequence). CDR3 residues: CASSLGPGGTGELFF. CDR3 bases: TGTGCCAGCAGCTTGGGTCCCGGAGGGACCGGGGAGCTGTTTTTT.